The 30 T cell receptor beta chains given below trace back to one sample, sequenced in a study of T-cell reconstitution after alpha-beta-depleted transplantation in children. The TCRbeta library incorporated unique molecular identifiers. A single record per CDR3 protein comes from TCRdb applying MiXCR to the PCR reads. The sample lists approximately 800,000 distinct CDR3 sequences, under 20% seen once, with approximately 5% in the top ten. Sample: PBMCs, mostly from graft donor cells, taken 360 days after TCRalphabeta/CD19-depleted stem cell transplant. These TCRs come from a male patient aged 10 to 17 who had a stem cell transplant for acute lymphoblastic leukemia, so the T cells may come from the graft donor.

The chain has TRBV10-3 and TRBJ2-1; 10 bases align to TRBD2. This CDR3 region has 15 residues. Germline-derived CDR1 and CDR2 are ENHRY and SYGVKD. Unmatched junction bases numbered 3, after V lost 3 bases and J lost 4 bases. DNA for the CDR3: TGTGCCATCAGTGATCTAGCGGGAGCATACAATGAGCAGTTCTTC. This codes for CAISDLAGAYNEQFF.

The rearrangement uses TRBV6-1 and TRBJ2-5; no definite D call. In germline, CDR1 is MNHNS, CDR2 SASEGT. The CDR3 runs 15 residues. Trimming took 3 bases from V and 5 from J, leaving 16 bases between them. The CDR3 here is CASSDTPHVGETQYF. CDR3 nucleotides: TGTGCCAGCAGTGATACTCCGCACGTGGGGGAGACCCAGTACTTC.

The gene calls are TRBV10-2 and TRBJ2-1, with D possibly being TRBD2 (5 bases). There are 13 residues in the CDR3. Germline V gives CDR1 WSHSY, CDR2 SAAADI. V lost 0 bases to trimming and J lost 15 bases, with 15 bases between them. The CDR3 coding sequence is TGCGCCAGCAGTGAGTCGGGAGCGCGGAAGGGGTTCTTC. Protein product: CASSESGARKGFF.

The V and J genes are TRBV23-1 and TRBJ2-2; D gene uncertain. TRBV23-1 falls under the ORF class, with uncertain function. The CDR3 extends over 10 amino acids. The CDR3 coding sequence is TGCGCTTTACAAACCGGGGAGCTGTTTTTT. Translating it yields CALQTGELFF.

The V gene is TRBV29-1, the J gene TRBJ1-5; 9 nucleotides line up with TRBD1. The length of the CDR3 is 14 residues. Germline assignment: CDR1 SQVTM and CDR2 ANQGSEA. V gave up 5 bases and J gave up 5 bases; unmatched junction bases: 7. For the CDR3, the DNA is TGCAGCGTTAAGGGACAGGGAGGCGATCAGCCCCAGCATTTT. Its translation is CSVKGQGGDQPQHF.

The sample holds many counts of this clonotype. This chain uses TRBV29-1 with TRBJ2-1; 11 nucleotides match TRBD1. The CDR3 sequence is 13 residues long. Unmatched junction bases numbered 1, after V lost 3 bases and J lost 6 bases. Germline-derived CDR1 and CDR2 are SQVTM and ANQGSEA. The CDR3 is CSVEGQGVNEQFF. The CDR3 coding sequence is TGCAGCGTTGAGGGACAGGGGGTCAATGAGCAGTTCTTC.

This clonotype was counted only a few times. The chain uses TRBV11-1 and TRBJ2-3; 9 bases are shared with TRBD2. V lost 4 bases, J lost 0 bases, and 5 bases stayed unmatched. Per germline, CDR1 SGHAT and CDR2 FQDESV (reference sequence). CDR3 length: 16 residues. The CDR3 coding sequence is TGTGCCAGCAGCTCTAGCGGGACACAAAGCACAGATACGCAGTATTTT. Amino acid sequence: CASSSSGTQSTDTQYF. The full variable domain, with the rest looked up from reference TRBV11-1 and TRBJ2-3, is EAEVAQSPRYKITEKSQAVAFWCDPISGHATLYWYRQILGQGPELLVQFQDESVVDDSQLPKDRFSAERLKGVDSTLKIQPAELGDSAMYLCASSSSGTQSTDTQYFGPGTRLTVL.

The chain has TRBV19 and TRBJ1-1, with 7 bases matching TRBD1. CDR3 length: 17 residues. Per germline, CDR1 LNHDA and CDR2 SQIVND (reference sequence). V gave up 5 bases and J gave up 2 bases; unmatched junction bases: 14. The CDR3 sequence is CASSASRIGQVNTEAFF. Here the CDR3 DNA reads TGTGCCAGTAGTGCCTCGCGAATTGGACAGGTTAACACTGAAGCTTTCTTT. The full variable domain, its missing parts supplied by reference TRBV19 and TRBJ1-1, is DGGITQSPKYLFRKEGQNVTLSCEQNLNHDAMYWYRQDPGQGLRLIYYSQIVNDFQKGDIAEGYSVSREKKESFPLTVTSAQKNPTAFYLCASSASRIGQVNTEAFFGQGTRLTVV.

This clonotype appeared a few times. V and J are TRBV14 and TRBJ2-3; D call uncertain. The CDR3 loop spans 14 amino acids. V lost 3 bases, J lost 2 bases, and 9 bases lay in between. In germline, CDR1 is SGHDN, CDR2 FVKESK. The CDR3 spells CASSHQQNTDTQYF. The CDR3 DNA follows: TGTGCCAGCAGCCATCAACAGAACACAGATACGCAGTATTTT.

This clonotype was seen more than once but under ten times. This sequence joins TRBV9 and TRBJ1-2; TRBD1 aligns across 7 bases. The CDR3 is made up of 17 amino acids. V gave up 0 bases and J gave up 6 bases; unmatched junction bases: 14. From germline, CDR1 is SGDLS and CDR2 YYNGEE. CDR3 nucleotide sequence: TGTGCCAGCAGCGTAGTCACAGGGGTCCGCCTACTCGATGGCTACACCTTC. Its translation: CASSVVTGVRLLDGYTF.

V gene TRBV20-1 combines with J gene TRBJ1-5; the D is unclear. Germline CDR1 DFQATT, CDR2 SNEGSKA (reference sequence). V lost 2 bases to trimming and J lost 4 bases, with 12 bases between them. This CDR3 spans 14 amino acids. CDR3 sequence reads: CSARQARRNQPQHF. For the CDR3, the DNA is TGCAGTGCTAGACAAGCTAGGAGAAATCAGCCCCAGCATTTT.

This clonotype was seen at least ten times. The rearrangement uses TRBV5-1 and TRBJ2-1; TRBD1 might be the D (5 bases). The CDR3 is made up of 18 amino acids. In germline, CDR1 is SGHRS, CDR2 YFSETQ. With 0 bases removed from V and 5 bases from J, the gap between germline ends came to 21 bases. The CDR3 coding sequence is TGCGCCAGCAGCTTGGGACAGATACTCCCCCTCCTTGACAATGAGCAGTTCTTC. Amino acids: CASSLGQILPLLDNEQFF.

The CDR3 loop reads CASSSHSHGRREQYF. DNA of the CDR3: TGTGCCAGCAGTTCCCACTCGCACGGGAGAAGGGAGCAGTACTTC. The chain combines TRBV28 with TRBJ2-7, with D perhaps TRBD2 (6 bases). The V end lost 4 bases, the J end lost 7 bases, and 20 bases lay between the germline ends. This CDR3 spans 15 amino acids. Looked up from germline, CDR1 is MDHEN and CDR2 is SYDVKM.

In DNA, the CDR3 is TGTGCCAGCAGCCAAGATTTTGGGACTAGACCCTACGAGCAGTACTTC. Protein sequence: CASSQDFGTRPYEQYF. The chain uses TRBV3-1 and TRBJ2-7, with 8 bases fitting TRBD2. V shed 0 bases and J 2 bases; nucleotides not matched to a gene: 6. The CDR3 extends over 16 amino acids. CDR1 and CDR2 from the germline V gene are LGHDT and YNNKEL (reference sequence).

This chain connects TRBV6-1 to TRBJ2-3, with TRBD2 matching over 9 bases. The ends lost 6 bases at V and 4 bases at J; junction bases unmatched: 8. Germline assignment: CDR1 MNHNS and CDR2 SASEGT. The CDR3 consists of 15 residues. CDR3 sequence reads: CASRPPGLASDTQYF. In nucleotides, the CDR3 is TGTGCCAGCAGACCCCCGGGACTAGCATCAGATACGCAGTATTTT.

This clonotype was seen at least ten times. The chain couples TRBV9 to TRBJ2-3; D unresolved. The CDR3 has 12 residues. Trimming removed 1 base from V and 3 bases from J, with 3 bases in between. Germline values: CDR1 SGDLS, CDR2 YYNGEE. CDR3 residues: CASSVSTDTQYF. Written as DNA, the CDR3 is TGTGCCAGCAGCGTATCGACAGATACGCAGTATTTT.

The chain carries TRBV29-1 and TRBJ1-2, with D possibly TRBD1 on 5 matching bases. The germline V gene encodes CDR1 SQVTM and CDR2 ANQGSEA. The CDR3 has 14 residues. V was clipped by 1 base and J by 1 base, with 10 bases between them. Here the CDR3 reads CSVEGWGINYGYTF. The CDR3 DNA is TGCAGCGTTGAAGGGTGGGGGATTAACTATGGCTACACCTTC.

The chain combines TRBV2 with TRBJ2-7, with TRBD2 as a possible D gene (5 bases). CDR3 length: 13 amino acids. Trimming took 6 bases from V and 2 from J, leaving 11 bases between them. CDR1 and CDR2 from the germline V gene are SNHLY and FYNNEI. CDR3 region: CASRGRGPYEQYF. The CDR3 DNA sequence: TGTGCCAGCAGAGGGAGAGGGCCCTACGAGCAGTACTTC.

This clonotype was picked up one time. V usage is TRBV24-1 and J usage is TRBJ2-5; D may be TRBD2 (6 bases). The CDR3 spans 11 residues. CDR1 is KGHDR, CDR2 SFDVKD, per germline. The DNA for the CDR3 is TGTGCTAGGGAGGACTCCCGGACCCAGTACTTC. This encodes CAREDSRTQYF.

This clonotype was picked up a small number of times. The CDR3 sequence: CASSLRGRDADTQYF. Here the CDR3 DNA reads TGTGCCAGCAGCTTAAGAGGGAGAGATGCAGATACGCAGTATTTT. The rearrangement links TRBV11-2 to TRBJ2-3; the D gene is possibly TRBD2 (5 bases). Germline CDR1 reads SGHAT; CDR2 reads FQNNGV. This CDR3 is built from 15 residues. Trimming took off 2 bases at V and 4 bases at J, with 13 bases between the two ends.

The V gene is TRBV20-1, the J gene TRBJ2-7, with 8 nucleotides matching TRBD1. The junction had 6 bases not matched to a gene; V was cut back by 8 bases and J by 0 bases. Germline values: CDR1 DFQATT, CDR2 SNEGSKA (reference sequence). CDR3 size: 13 residues. The CDR3 sequence is CSTTQGASYEQYF. CDR3 DNA: TGCAGTACGACCCAGGGGGCCTCCTACGAGCAGTACTTC.

This clonotype was counted ten times or more. The genes are TRBV10-1 and TRBJ2-2, with D possibly being TRBD2 (6 bases). The CDR3 runs to 16 residues. Trimming left V 0 bases short and J 0 bases short, with 8 bases between. The V gene's germline CDR1 is WNHNN and CDR2 SYGVQD (reference sequence). The CDR3 reads CASSESRLANTGELFF. CDR3 coding DNA: TGCGCCAGCAGTGAGTCGAGACTAGCGAACACCGGGGAGCTGTTTTTT.

This clonotype has more than one count but fewer than ten. The V gene is TRBV20-1, the J gene TRBJ1-5; maybe TRBD1 (6 bases). The CDR3 is made up of 14 amino acids. Per germline, CDR1 DFQATT and CDR2 SNEGSKA (reference sequence). Trimming shortened V by 2 bases and J by 6 bases, and 14 bases separated the two germline ends. The CDR3 coding sequence is TGCAGTGCTAGAAGGGTAGGGGGGAGTCAGCCCCAGCATTTT. Protein: CSARRVGGSQPQHF.

The sample holds a few counts of this clonotype. This chain uses TRBV12-3 or TRBV12-4 with TRBJ1-5; D is unclear. V dropped 6 bases and J dropped 0 bases, with 15 bases sitting between them. The CDR3 has 16 residues. The chain's CDR3 is CASSSNQPVSNQPQHF. DNA of the CDR3: TGTGCCAGCAGCTCCAACCAACCCGTTAGCAATCAGCCCCAGCATTTT.

In this sample, this clonotype turned up a few times. This sequence joins TRBV5-1 and TRBJ2-1, with TRBD2 matching over 9 bases. The CDR3 has 17 amino acids. V trimming: 0 bases; J trimming: 6 bases; junction bases outside the gene matches: 10. The V gene's germline CDR1 is SGHRS and CDR2 YFSETQ. For the CDR3, the DNA is TGCGCCAGCAGCTTGGCTAGCGGGACGGCAGGGGGCAATGAGCAGTTCTTC. This gives the protein CASSLASGTAGGNEQFF. Full variable domain (remainder filled in from reference TRBV5-1 and TRBJ2-1): KAGVTQTPRYLIKTRGQQVTLSCSPISGHRSVSWYQQTPGQGLQFLFEYFSETQRNKGNFPGRFSGRQFSNSRSEMNVSTLELGDSALYLCASSLASGTAGGNEQFFGPGTRLTVL.

This clonotype has a count of ten or more. This chain joins TRBV27 and TRBJ2-1, with D unresolved. Germline assignment: CDR1 MNHEY and CDR2 SMNVEV (reference sequence). This CDR3 comprises 15 residues. Trimming took 4 bases from V and 2 from J, leaving 12 bases between them. The CDR3 nucleotides are TGTGCCAGCAGTTCAACCATAGCCACCTACAATGAGCAGTTCTTC. This gives the protein CASSSTIATYNEQFF.

Concerning this clonotype itself: The CDR3 does not end in the conserved phenylalanine or tryptophan, so this is likely a read error. The chain is built from TRBV7-8 and TRBJ2-2, with 11 bases fitting TRBD2. Germline assignment: CDR1 SGHVS and CDR2 FQNEAQ. The CDR3 spans 16 residues. V lost 4 bases to trimming and J lost 5 bases; unmatched junction nucleotides: 6. The CDR3 DNA is TGTGCCAGCAGCTCCATAGCGGGGGGGCGAACCGGGGAGCTGTTTCTT. This codes for CASSSIAGGRTGELFL.

The chain employs TRBV20-1 and TRBJ1-5, with D unresolved. Germline loops: CDR1 DFQATT, CDR2 SNEGSKA (reference sequence). V dropped 2 bases and J dropped 3 bases, with 14 bases sitting between them. The CDR3 extends over 15 amino acids. The chain's CDR3 is CSARIGGQLNQPQHF. Here the CDR3 DNA reads TGCAGTGCTAGAATCGGTGGGCAGCTCAATCAGCCCCAGCATTTT.

This clonotype appeared a few times. The chain employs TRBV10-2 and TRBJ1-5; D is undetermined. The V gene lost 3 bases and the J gene lost 12 bases, with 12 bases spanning the gap. The germline V gene has CDR1 WSHSY and CDR2 SAAADI. The CDR3 covers 12 residues. The chain's CDR3 is CASSEMWSLQHF. The CDR3 DNA sequence: TGCGCCAGCAGTGAAATGTGGTCCCTCCAGCATTTT.

The CDR3 loop reads CACSQVPVEQYF. CDR3 nucleotides: TGTGCCTGCTCCCAAGTTCCAGTCGAGCAGTACTTC. The chain couples TRBV3-1 to TRBJ2-7; D is undetermined. The V gene's germline CDR1 is LGHDT and CDR2 YNNKEL (reference sequence). The ends were cut back, 11 bases at V and 6 bases at J, with 17 bases in the middle. This CDR3 has 12 residues.